The rows below give T cell receptor beta chains drawn from one sample of a study of OX40 agonist ivuxolimab in advanced cancers. Here immunoSEQ multiplex PCR was the method, and the copy in TCRdb shows in-frame clones only, minus some. The table records about 40,000 clones, 85% to 90% of them present only once. The sample consisted of CD4+ or CD8+ T cells sorted from blood, taken in a trial of the OX40 agonist ivuxolimab. The receptors were gathered from an adult with an advanced solid tumor such as melanoma, head and neck, liver or kidney cancer. Each CDR3 is given with its conserved first and last residue. D genes are given only for firm matches. The listing skips clone size in some rows; elsewhere it reads once, few, many or a size class.

v_call	j_call	d_call	clone_size	cdr3_nt	cdr3_aa
TRBV1	TRBJ1-3	.	.	TGCACCAGCAGCCACCGGGGGCCTGGAAACACCATATATTTT	CTSSHRGPGNTIYF
TRBV29-1	TRBJ2-1	TRBD2	.	TGCAGCGTGGAAACCTTGGGACTATACAATGAGCAGTTCTTC	CSVETLGLYNEQFF
TRBV5-4	TRBJ1-4	TRBD1	.	TGTGCCAGCAGCACGAATACAGGGGGAGAAAAACTGTTTTTT	CASSTNTGGEKLFF
TRBV6-5	TRBJ2-3	.	.	TGTGCCAGCTTCCGGGACCCTTCTCAGGATACGCAGTATTTT	CASFRDPSQDTQYF
TRBV7-3	TRBJ2-2	.	few	TGTGCCAGCAGCTTACTAGGCACCGGGGAGCTGTTTTTT	CASSLLGTGELFF
TRBV2	TRBJ2-5	.	.	TGTGCCAGCAGTGGGCTTACGGCGGTGGAGACCCAGTACTTC	CASSGLTAVETQYF
TRBV6-1	TRBJ2-5	TRBD2	.	TGTGCCAGCAGTGCAGCTAGCGGGGGGGTTTTTGGAGAGACCCAGTACTTC	CASSAASGGVFGETQYF
TRBV6-1	TRBJ2-2	.	.	TGTGCCAGCCGTCTTTGGGGGGGCGCCGGGGAGCTGTTTTTT	CASRLWGGAGELFF
TRBV2	TRBJ2-5	.	.	TGTGCCACTCAGCAGGCGGATCGTAGGAGCGAGACCCAGTACTTC	CATQQADRRSETQYF
TRBV5-4	TRBJ2-2	.	.	TGTGCCAGCAGCTTGGTAGCGAACACCGGGGAGCTGTTTTTT	CASSLVANTGELFF
TRBV5-1	TRBJ2-2	.	.	TGCGCCAGCAGCTTTAAGGGGGGGCCCACCGGGGAGCTGTTTTTT	CASSFKGGPTGELFF
TRBV2	TRBJ1-1	TRBD1	.	TGTGCCAGCAGGGGGGACAGGGAAGGATCTGAAGCTTTCTTT	CASRGDREGSEAFF
TRBV10-3	TRBJ2-5	TRBD2	.	TGTGCCATCAGCTCGACTAGCGGGGACCAAGAGACCCAGTACTTC	CAISSTSGDQETQYF
TRBV6-5	TRBJ1-5	.	.	TGTGTCACGAGCGGCGGCAATCAGCCCCAGCATTTT	CVTSGGNQPQHF
TRBV7-9	TRBJ2-2	.	.	TGTGCCAGCAGCACGGCGAGGCCCGGGGAGCTGTTTTTT	CASSTARPGELFF
TRBV9	TRBJ2-3	.	once	TGTGCCAGCAGCGTACGCAGGGTTGAGACAGATACGCAGTATTTT	CASSVRRVETDTQYF
TRBV5-5	TRBJ2-1	TRBD2	.	TGTGCCAGCATTTCGACTAGCGAGTCCTACAATGAGCAGTTCTTC	CASISTSESYNEQFF
TRBV29-1	TRBJ1-1	.	.	TGCAGCCTGGGAGGCCCTGAAGCTTTCTTT	CSLGGPEAFF
TRBV9	TRBJ1-1	.	.	TGTGCCAGCAGCTCCCAGGGGTTTTCCTCATCTGAAGCTTTCTTT	CASSSQGFSSSEAFF
TRBV6-1	TRBJ2-7	.	.	TGTGCCAGCAGTTTTCAGTACGAGCAGTACTTC	CASSFQYEQYF
TRBV10-2	TRBJ1-2	TRBD1	.	TGCGCCAGCAAATGGACAGGGCGGGATGGCTACACCTTC	CASKWTGRDGYTF
TRBV5-1	TRBJ2-7	.	.	TGCGCCAGCAGGAGGGACGCCTCGTCCGAGCAGTACTTC	CASRRDASSEQYF
TRBV7-2	TRBJ1-2	.	.	TGTGCCAGCAGCCGACGGACTGACACCCTTCATGGCTACACCTTC	CASSRRTDTLHGYTF
TRBV5-1	TRBJ1-1	.	.	TGCGCCAGCAGCTTGAACCCGGGTTCGGCCACTGAAGCTTTCTTT	CASSLNPGSATEAFF
TRBV5-6	TRBJ2-7	.	.	TGTGCCAGCAGCTTAGTGGATCGGGACTCCCCGAGGGAGCAGTACTTC	CASSLVDRDSPREQYF
TRBV9	TRBJ2-5	TRBD1	.	TGTGCCAGCAGCCCGGACAGGGCGATGGTTGAAGAGACCCAGTACTTC	CASSPDRAMVEETQYF
TRBV7-9	TRBJ1-5	.	.	TGTGCCAGCAGACCAAAAGGGCCCAATCAGCCCCAGCATTTT	CASRPKGPNQPQHF
TRBV18	TRBJ1-5	TRBD1	.	TGTGCCAGCACTTGGACAGGGGGAAGCAATCAGCCCCAGCATTTT	CASTWTGGSNQPQHF
TRBV10-3	TRBJ2-5	.	once	TGTGCCATCAGTGAGTTCAGGGAGCAAGAGACCCAGTACTTC	CAISEFREQETQYF
TRBV5-1	TRBJ1-6	.	.	TGCGCCAGCAGCTCGGTGCGATTGAACTTGGATAATTCACCCCTCCACTTT	CASSSVRLNLDNSPLHF
TRBV9	TRBJ2-1	.	.	TGTGCCAGCAGCGTAGCTTTAAGGGGCAATGAGCAGTTCTTC	CASSVALRGNEQFF
TRBV5-4	TRBJ1-4	TRBD1	.	TGTGCCAGCAGCTCCACAGGGGGAGCTAATGAAAAACTGTTTTTT	CASSSTGGANEKLFF
TRBV28	TRBJ2-4	TRBD2	.	TGTGCCAGCAGTCCCGGACTAGCGAACATTCAGTACTTC	CASSPGLANIQYF
TRBV10-1	TRBJ1-4	TRBD1	.	TGCGCCAGCACGGGAGGGACAGGGGACGAAAAACTGTTTTTT	CASTGGTGDEKLFF
TRBV14	TRBJ2-3	.	.	TGTGCCAGCAGTTCGGTCACAGATACGCAGTATTTT	CASSSVTDTQYF
TRBV5-1	TRBJ2-5	TRBD2	.	TGCGCCAGCAGCCCCTCCTGGGGAGGGGAAGAGACCCAGTACTTC	CASSPSWGGEETQYF
TRBV5-1	TRBJ1-4	TRBD1	.	TGCGCCAGCAGCTCCGGCGGGACAGGGGATGAAAAACTGTTTTTT	CASSSGGTGDEKLFF
TRBV7-5	TRBJ1-2	.	.	TGTGCCAGCAGCCCAGACTATTATGGCTACACCTTC	CASSPDYYGYTF
TRBV27	TRBJ2-7	.	.	TGTGCCAGCAGCACGGGGCACACAGTGACCTACGAGCAGTACTTC	CASSTGHTVTYEQYF
TRBV7-6	TRBJ1-1	.	once	TGTGCCAGCACCCGAGACTCGGCATTACTTTCTGAAGCTTTCTTT	CASTRDSALLSEAFF
TRBV7-2	TRBJ1-1	.	few	TGTGCCAGCAGCCCGCGGACATTGGGGAACACTGAAGCTTTCTTT	CASSPRTLGNTEAFF
TRBV15	TRBJ1-3	.	.	TGTGCCACCAGCAGAGATCGTCTCTCTGGAAACACCATATATTTT	CATSRDRLSGNTIYF
TRBV6-6	TRBJ2-3	TRBD2	once	TGTGCCAGCAGTTCCGGGACTAGCCGCAGCACAGATACGCAGTATTTT	CASSSGTSRSTDTQYF
TRBV13	TRBJ1-3	.	.	TGTGCCAGCAGCCTCGGAGGACACACTACTGGAAACACCATATATTTT	CASSLGGHTTGNTIYF
TRBV7-8	TRBJ2-2	.	.	TGTGCCAGCAGCCCGTATCGACAGGCGACCGGGGAGCTGTTTTTT	CASSPYRQATGELFF
TRBV12-5	TRBJ1-2	TRBD1	.	TGTGCTAGTGGTTTGGTACCAGGGGGCGGTGGCTACACCTTC	CASGLVPGGGGYTF
TRBV11-2	TRBJ1-1	.	.	TGTGCCAGCAGCTTAGTGGCGCCCAAGACAGGCCTCATGAACACTGAAGCTTTCTTT	CASSLVAPKTGLMNTEAFF
TRBV7-3	TRBJ2-3	.	.	TGTGCCAGCAGTCTCGGCGTGCCGGGGGTGGATACGCAGTATTTT	CASSLGVPGVDTQYF
TRBV2	TRBJ2-2	TRBD1	.	TGTGCCAGCAGCGGGGACAGGGGCGCCGGGGAGCTGTTTTTT	CASSGDRGAGELFF
TRBV7-6	TRBJ2-5	.	once	TGTGCCAGCAGCCCCTGGGCAAAGACCCAGTACTTC	CASSPWAKTQYF
TRBV7-2	TRBJ1-2	.	.	TGTGCCAGCAGCCACCAGGGAATGGGCCCTAACTATGGCTACACCTTC	CASSHQGMGPNYGYTF
TRBV5-1	TRBJ1-4	TRBD1	.	TGCGCCAGCAGCTTTACAGGGGGCCTATTCGAAAAACTGTTTTTT	CASSFTGGLFEKLFF
TRBV27	TRBJ2-1	TRBD1	.	TGTGCCAGCAGTAGACGGGACAGAGGTTCCTACAATGAGCAGTTCTTC	CASSRRDRGSYNEQFF
TRBV6-1	TRBJ2-7	.	.	TGTGCCAGCATGGATTACGGGGAGCAGTACTTC	CASMDYGEQYF
TRBV6-6	TRBJ2-7	TRBD1	.	TGTGCCAGCAGTTACCCGGGACAGGGACATCTCGAGCAGTACTTC	CASSYPGQGHLEQYF
TRBV18	TRBJ1-1	.	.	TGTGCCAGCTCACCTGCCGAGGATCTCACTGAAGCTTTCTTT	CASSPAEDLTEAFF